The 28 T cell receptor beta chains below come from one sample, sequenced in a study of early T cells in non-severe SARS-CoV-2 infection. Via MiXCR, TCRdb re-called the 5' RACE reads, giving one row per CDR3 protein. The repertoire includes about 58,000 distinct CDR3 sequences, about 12% of them detected once, and over 1% sits in the top ten. The material was whole blood, obtained at baseline. These TCRs come from an adult who was a healthcare worker with PCR-confirmed SARS-CoV-2 infection or an uninfected control (not recorded which). The donor label of this sample is uncertain.

This clonotype was picked up many times. The J gene is TRBJ1-2, the V gene TRBV2; TRBD1 is a possible D gene (6 bases). Germline V gene sequence: CDR1 SNHLY, CDR2 FYNNEI. This CDR3 is built from 16 residues. V was trimmed by 5 bases and J by 7 bases, leaving 23 bases between them. This CDR3 reads CASSRRAQGLVAGYTF. The CDR3 DNA follows: TGTGCCAGCAGTCGGAGGGCACAGGGTCTTGTTGCTGGCTACACCTTC.

Only a few counts were recorded for this clonotype. This chain connects TRBV20-1 to TRBJ1-1, with D maybe TRBD1 (5 bases). The V end lost 0 bases, the J end lost 1 base, and 9 bases lay between the germline ends. The CDR3 is 14 amino acids. Germline values: CDR1 DFQATT, CDR2 SNEGSKA (reference sequence). DNA of the CDR3: TGCAGTGCTAGAGATAGACAGACGAACACTGAAGCTTTCTTT. Translated: CSARDRQTNTEAFF.

This clonotype was recorded at least ten times. CDR3 DNA: TGCAGTGCCCATGTAGGAGGACAGGGCCAAAGCAGGGCTTTCTTT. This encodes CSAHVGGQGQSRAFF. The chain links TRBV20-1 to TRBJ1-1; 8 nucleotides agree with TRBD1. Germline CDR1 reads DFQATT; CDR2 reads SNEGSKA (reference sequence). The V segment lost 6 bases and the J segment 11 bases; nucleotides outside the gene matches: 20. The CDR3 runs to 15 residues.

This clonotype was found many times. V usage is TRBV12-5 and J usage is TRBJ1-5; D unresolved. This CDR3 comprises 15 residues. The germline gives CDR1 LGHNT, CDR2 FRNRAP. The V and J ends lost 6 bases and 8 bases respectively, with 20 bases between them. The CDR3 sequence is CASGQAGVGREPQHF. The CDR3, as DNA: TGTGCTAGTGGGCAAGCGGGCGTTGGGCGGGAGCCCCAGCATTTT.

This clonotype turned up a few times. The chain is built from TRBV7-7 and TRBJ2-2, with 9 positions matching TRBD2. From germline, CDR1 is SSHAT and CDR2 FNYEAQ (reference sequence). The J segment lost 8 bases and the V segment lost 5 bases, leaving 6 bases of the junction unmatched. The CDR3 runs 14 residues. The CDR3 DNA sequence: TGTGCCAGCAGCCCCGGGACTAGCCTGGGGGAGCTGTTTTTT. Residues: CASSPGTSLGELFF.

A few counts support this clonotype. The chain joins TRBV6-1 to TRBJ2-4; D perhaps matches TRBD1 (5 bases). CDR1 is MNHNS, CDR2 SASEGT, per germline. The CDR3 runs to 13 residues. The V end lost 5 bases, the J end lost 8 bases, and 13 bases lay between the germline ends. The CDR3 spells CASSQGIGDIQYF. The CDR3, as DNA: TGTGCCAGCAGTCAGGGTATAGGGGACATTCAGTACTTC.

This clonotype has just a few counts. This chain connects TRBV4-2 to TRBJ2-5, with 7 bases matching TRBD1. CDR1 is LGHNA, CDR2 YNFKEQ, per germline. There are 17 residues in the CDR3. V shed 2 bases, J shed 7 bases, and the junction held 16 bases outside the gene matches. The CDR3 spells CASSQSIGGQRVGTQYF. Here the CDR3 DNA reads TGTGCCAGCAGCCAATCCATTGGGGGACAGAGGGTAGGGACCCAGTACTTC.

J is TRBJ2-3 and V is TRBV12-3 or TRBV12-4; D may match TRBD1 or TRBD2 (5 bases each). The CDR3 extends over 16 amino acids. V lost 6 bases, J lost 3 bases, and 19 bases lay in between. The CDR3 DNA sequence: TGTGCCAGCAGCGGGAAGAGGGGCCTGACGACAGATACGCAGTATTTT. It yields the protein CASSGKRGLTTDTQYF.

The chain joins TRBV4-1 to TRBJ2-3; 14 positions match TRBD2. CDR3 size: 20 residues. Germline CDR1 is MGHRA and CDR2 is YSYEKL. V shed 3 bases and J 0 bases; nucleotides not matched to a gene: 11. The CDR3, as DNA: TGCGCCAGCAGCCATAAACCGGGACTAGCGGGGGACTCTAGCACAGATACGCAGTATTTT. It is translated as CASSHKPGLAGDSSTDTQYF.

This clonotype occurred many times. V is TRBV6-5 and J is TRBJ1-2; 9 bases line up with TRBD1. Per germline, CDR1 MNHEY and CDR2 SVGAGI. V was clipped by 5 bases and J by 4 bases; unmatched bases: 17. This CDR3 spans 18 amino acids. CDR3 bases: TGTGCCAGCAGTCGTGGGGGGACAGGGCAAAAAAGGGGCTATGGCTACACCTTC. Translation gives CASSRGGTGQKRGYGYTF.

The chain employs TRBV20-1 and TRBJ1-5, with 10 bases matching TRBD1. Trimming cost V 6 bases and J 1 base; bases outside gene matches: 3. CDR3 length equals 14 residues. CDR1 is DFQATT and CDR2 is SNEGSKA in the germline V gene (reference sequence). The CDR3 nucleotides are TGCAGTGCCAAGACAGGGGGCAGCAATCAGCCCCAGCATTTT. It is translated as CSAKTGGSNQPQHF.

In its sample, this clonotype was seen many times. This chain's CDR3 is CASIPSVGNEQFF. The CDR3 nucleotides are TGTGCCAGCATCCCCTCGGTGGGCAATGAGCAGTTCTTC. The chain is built from TRBV6-1 and TRBJ2-1; D is ambiguous. CDR3 size: 13 residues. Germline loops: CDR1 MNHNS, CDR2 SASEGT. Trimming took 7 bases from V and 6 from J, leaving 13 bases between them.

There are a few counts of this clonotype. This CDR3 is CASRQGSEQYV. The CDR3 region has the DNA TGCGCCAGTCGACAGGGTAGCGAGCAGTACGTC. The chain has TRBV10-2 and TRBJ2-7, with 7 bases lining up with TRBD1. J lost 6 bases, V lost 9 bases, and 5 bases had no gene match. The germline V gene has CDR1 WSHSY and CDR2 SAAADI. CDR3 length equals 11 residues.

This clonotype came up a few times. The chain combines TRBV6-5 with TRBJ1-2; 9 bases align to TRBD1. The junction had 9 bases not matched to a gene; V was cut back by 8 bases and J by 5 bases. The CDR3 consists of 14 residues. Germline values: CDR1 MNHEY, CDR2 SVGAGI. Written as DNA, the CDR3 is TGTGCCAGCTCTCCCGGACAGGGGAGGTATGGCTACACCTTC. It yields the protein CASSPGQGRYGYTF.

This clonotype was observed once. This chain joins TRBV4-1 and TRBJ1-1, with 7 positions matching TRBD1. Trimming removed 3 bases from V and 8 bases from J; junction bases left unmatched: 6. The CDR3 totals 13 residues. CDR1 is MGHRA, CDR2 YSYEKL, per germline. For the CDR3, the DNA is TGCGCCAGCAGCCATCTGGGACAGATCGAAGCTTTCTTT. The encoded protein is CASSHLGQIEAFF.

V gene TRBV12-3 or TRBV12-4 combines with J gene TRBJ1-1; no firm D call. Trimming stripped 1 base from V and 6 bases from J, with 15 bases between. The CDR3 spans 15 residues. The CDR3 region is CASSLVPPGKSEAFF. The CDR3 coding sequence is TGTGCCAGCAGTTTAGTCCCCCCTGGAAAGTCTGAAGCTTTCTTT.

The chain carries TRBV5-1 and TRBJ1-1, with D tentatively TRBD1 (5 bases). CDR3 length: 15 amino acids. Germline loops: CDR1 SGHRS, CDR2 YFSETQ. Trimming cost V 4 bases and J 5 bases, with 18 bases left between them. CDR3 in amino acids: CASSVQALTGTEAFF. In DNA, the CDR3 is TGCGCCAGCAGCGTACAGGCCCTTACGGGGACTGAAGCTTTCTTT.

In this sample, this clonotype turned up a few times. The rearrangement links TRBV20-1 to TRBJ1-1; 8 bases are shared with TRBD1. The CDR3 sequence is 14 residues long. Germline lookup yields CDR1 DFQATT and CDR2 SNEGSKA (reference sequence). V lost 1 base and J lost 11; bases outside the gene matches: 12. The CDR3 DNA is TGCAGTGCTAGAGTTAGGGACAGGAGGGCCGGGGCTTTCTTT. This encodes CSARVRDRRAGAFF.

This chain joins TRBV9 and TRBJ1-6; D gene ambiguous. The CDR3 runs 16 residues. Trimming left V 0 bases short and J 9 bases short, with 16 bases between. The germline gives CDR1 SGDLS, CDR2 YYNGEE. The CDR3 loop is CASSVGGGPSGSPLHF. The DNA of the CDR3 is TGTGCCAGCAGCGTAGGAGGAGGGCCCAGTGGTTCACCCCTCCACTTT.

This clonotype was counted a few times. The chain recombines TRBV4-2 with TRBJ1-2, with 7 bases fitting TRBD1. The CDR3 has 15 residues. V lost 0 bases and J lost 2; bases outside the gene matches: 3. Germline CDR1 LGHNA, CDR2 YNFKEQ. The CDR3 protein is CASSQETGRNYGYTF. As DNA, the CDR3 is TGTGCCAGCAGCCAAGAGACAGGGAGAAACTATGGCTACACCTTC.

This clonotype was seen a few times. J is TRBJ2-3 and V is TRBV3-1; a possible D gene is TRBD2 (5 bases). Per germline, CDR1 LGHDT and CDR2 YNNKEL (reference sequence). The CDR3 is 12 amino acids. V was shortened by 4 bases and J by 5 bases, with 7 bases between the two germline ends. In DNA form, the CDR3 reads TGTGCCAGCAGCCGCGGAGGAGATACGCAGTATTTT. Translated, it gives CASSRGGDTQYF.

This chain joins TRBV15 and TRBJ1-3, with 9 bases matching TRBD1. V lost 2 bases and J lost 4; bases outside the gene matches: 9. Germline lookup yields CDR1 LNHNV and CDR2 YYDKDF (reference sequence). CDR3 length equals 17 residues. The DNA for the CDR3 is TGTGCCACCAGCAGACCAACCGGGACAGGGTTAGGAAACACCATATATTTT. Translation gives CATSRPTGTGLGNTIYF.

The chain joins TRBV29-1 to TRBJ2-3, with TRBD2 as a possible D gene (6 bases). Germline V gene data show CDR1 as SQVTM and CDR2 as ANQGSEA. The CDR3 totals 15 residues. Trimming removed 6 bases from V and 5 bases from J, with 21 bases in between. CDR3 sequence: CSVDSGTGRRDTQYF. The CDR3 nucleotides read TGCAGCGTGGATTCCGGGACCGGGAGAAGAGATACGCAGTATTTT.

This CDR3 is CASSRLPGQGSYNEQFF. For the CDR3, the DNA is TGTGCCAGCAGCCGATTACCGGGACAGGGATCCTACAATGAGCAGTTCTTC. The chain uses TRBV3-1 and TRBJ2-1, with TRBD1 matching 9 bases. CDR1 is LGHDT, CDR2 YNNKEL, per germline (reference sequence). CDR3 length: 17 residues. With 4 bases clipped from V and 1 base from J, the junction kept 8 bases outside the gene matches.

J is TRBJ2-5 and V is TRBV11-2, with D unresolved. V lost 1 base to trimming and J lost 5 bases, with 11 bases between them. Germline CDR1 is SGHAT and CDR2 is FQNNGV. The CDR3 extends over 14 amino acids. The CDR3 DNA is TGTGCCAGCAGCTTAGGGCGGAGAACTGAGACCCAGTACTTC. It specifies CASSLGRRTETQYF.

This clonotype was recorded at least ten times. The CDR3 sequence: CSASRGQLNQNSPLHF. CDR3 in DNA: TGCAGTGCTAGTAGGGGACAGCTAAATCAAAATTCACCCCTCCACTTT. The chain is built from TRBV20-1 and TRBJ1-6, with 7 bases matching TRBD1. This CDR3 is built from 16 residues. Germline values: CDR1 DFQATT, CDR2 SNEGSKA (reference sequence). V lost 3 bases, J lost 7 bases, and 12 bases stayed unmatched.

This clonotype was seen only a few times. This chain uses TRBV5-4 with TRBJ2-3, with TRBD1 matching 9 bases. Trimming removed 4 bases from V and 4 bases from J; junction bases left unmatched: 4. The CDR3 runs to 14 residues. Germline values: CDR1 SGHNT, CDR2 YYREEE (reference sequence). CDR3 residues: CASSQGQGSDTQYF. In DNA, the CDR3 is TGTGCCAGCAGCCAGGGACAGGGTTCAGATACGCAGTATTTT. The full variable domain, rest sourced from reference TRBV5-4 and TRBJ2-3, is ETGVTQSPTHLIKTRGQQVTLRCSSQSGHNTVSWYQQALGQGPQFIFQYYREEENGRGNFPPRFSGLQFPNYSSELNVNALELDDSALYLCASSQGQGSDTQYFGPGTRLTVL.

This chain uses TRBV6-5 with TRBJ2-7, with a tentative D call TRBD1 (6 bases). Germline assignment: CDR1 MNHEY and CDR2 SVGAGI. V lost 0 bases, J lost 7 bases, and 16 bases lay in between. The length of the CDR3 is 15 residues. The CDR3 here is CASSYSIHRVGEQYV. The CDR3 DNA sequence: TGTGCCAGCAGTTACTCGATCCACAGGGTGGGAGAGCAGTACGTC.